Included here is one TCR beta chain sequence, with context. No antigen is known for it. The ends lost 4 bases at V and 4 bases at J; junction bases unmatched: 9. Germline V CDR1 and CDR2: SGHNT, YYREEE (reference sequence). The length of the CDR3 is 15 residues. The source of the sample is a study of radiation and T cells in renal cell carcinoma. Regarding the study as a whole: In blood, top tumor clones expanded by 2 weeks, shrinking by 4.

The repertoire was sequenced with immunoSEQ multiplex PCR; TCRdb's copy has only in-frame clones and lacks some. The sample has nearly 50,000 clones, about 83% seen once; the top ten hold 30% to 35%. Time point described: baseline pretreatment blood. The sample's treatment: 15 Gy SBRT to primary tumor, nephrectomy 4 weeks later. V and J are TRBV5-4 and TRBJ2-7, with 9 bases identical to TRBD2. This receptor was obtained from a woman aged 70 to 79 with renal cell carcinoma. The input for sequencing was blood, taken from a patient whose treatment included radiotherapy and nephrectomy. CDR3 sequence (DNA): TGTGCCAGCAGCCGCGAGACTAGCGGACCATACGAGCAGTACTTC. It specifies CASSRETSGPYEQYF.